The sequence of this T cell receptor beta chain was determined in a study of blood T cell repertoires in COVID-19. Study-wide context: From the United States, Italy and Spain came samples of acute and convalescent COVID-19.

Enrolled through a virtual design, the participants were between roughly 18 and 100 years of age and came from some 26 US areas. Allocation to cohorts depended on clinical history reported by the participants. Per the authors' pipeline: From reference gene primer amplification, estimates of nucleated cell counts were derived. Libraries were prepared by immunoSEQ multiplex PCR; TCRdb keeps only in-frame clonotypes and omits some of them. V and J calls plus clone size are reproduced from that table; the DNA served to infer D and trimming. This table has 450,000 to 500,000 clones, about 85% appearing once. The length of the CDR3 is 15 residues. Trimming cost V 4 bases and J 14 bases; bases outside gene matches: 18. Germline V lookup: CDR1 MGHRA, CDR2 YSYEKL.

Material for sequencing was PBMCs or T cells enriched from blood (not recorded which). The rearrangement links TRBV4-1 to TRBJ2-5; the match to TRBD2 covers 8 bases. The receptor's source is a woman aged 18-29 years who had recovered from COVID-19. The CDR3 loop reads CASSPLRRAGAPIYF. The CDR3 bases are TGCGCCAGCAGCCCCCTACGGAGAGCGGGGGCCCCTATCTACTTC.